The clone carrying this T cell receptor beta chain was counted many times. These data belong to a study of blood T cells in healthy people across ages. The CDR3 is made up of 16 amino acids. Germline assignment: CDR1 SEHNR and CDR2 FQNEAQ (reference sequence). The trim removed 4 bases at V and 1 base at J, leaving 7 bases unmatched. The authors ran a second PCR of roughly 7 to 11 cycles using a sample-barcoded 5' primer and a J-beta primer mix. TCRdb fed the 5' RACE reads into MiXCR, producing one record per CDR3 protein. The sample comprises approximately 810,000 distinct CDR3 sequences, around 30% of which are singletons, and roughly 17% rests with the top ten.

Sequencing was carried out using blood. This TCR was recovered from a woman of 80 years or more in good health. The genes are TRBV7-9 and TRBJ2-1; 7 bases agree with TRBD2. The CDR3 is CASSSLLAESYNEQFF. DNA of the CDR3: TGTGCCAGCAGCTCCCTTCTAGCGGAGTCCTACAATGAGCAGTTCTTC.